This TCR beta chain was recovered during a study of CD8+ T cells in alopecia areata. Study background: Each of the treated patients was given oral tofacitinib, 5 to 10 mg twice daily, for moderate-to-severe alopecia areata.

Findings of the study overall: Tofacitinib did not eliminate many expanded lesional clones from scalp or blood.

V trimming: 4 bases; J trimming: 2 bases; junction bases outside the gene matches: 1. The CDR3 extends over 13 amino acids. Germline-derived CDR1 and CDR2 are SGHNT and YENEEA. RNA, once extracted, was reverse transcribed into cDNA for use as the sequencing template. Repertoires were generated with immunoSEQ multiplex PCR, while TCRdb's copy carries only in-frame clones and drops some. This table has some 240,000 clones, around 57% appearing once. Regarding treatment: oral pan-JAK inhibitor, 5-10 mg twice daily. As part of sample collection, lesional scalp punch biopsies and peripheral blood were taken from alopecia areata patients. Worth noting for this clone: The antigen is undetermined.

This chain joins TRBV11-3 and TRBJ2-5; 7 bases map to TRBD1. This receptor was taken from a human donor with alopecia areata. The sequences come from CD4+ T cells sorted from blood, collected at week 4, from a patient treated with tofacitinib. In DNA form, the CDR3 reads TGTGCCAGCAGCTCACAGGGGCAAGAGACCCAGTACTTC. Protein sequence: CASSSQGQETQYF.